This TCR beta chain was obtained from a study of blood T cell repertoires in COVID-19. For the study at large: The study drew acute and convalescent COVID-19 samples from the United States, Italy and Spain. The analysed material was cDNA or gDNA that came from T cells, B-cell-depleted T cells, or PBMCs.

J lost 6 bases, V lost 1 base, and 6 bases had no gene match. Looked up from germline, CDR1 is SGHNT and CDR2 is YENEEA. The CDR3 runs 14 residues. As handled by the study authors: The assay estimated nucleated cells by amplifying reference gene primers. Generated by immunoSEQ multiplex PCR, the TCRdb table keeps only in-frame clones and is missing some. V and J calls and clone size come straight from that table; D and trimming were deduced from the DNA. Of around 250,000 clones listed, around nine tenths are singletons. The chain links TRBV11-3 to TRBJ2-7; 7 bases fit TRBD1. Sequenced input: peripheral blood. The TCR originated in a middle-aged man with active or convalescent COVID-19. The CDR3 sequence is CASSLAQGTGEQYF. For the CDR3, the DNA is TGTGCCAGCAGCTTAGCACAGGGGACCGGCGAGCAGTACTTC.